These 12 T cell receptor beta chains came from one sample sequenced in a study of shared clonotypes between healthy human individuals. Terminally differentiated effector memory CD45RA+ cells were excluded from the naive CD8 cells, which were CD45RO-negative and positively selected for CCR7. Some clones are missing from TCRdb's copy, which holds only in-frame ones; the method was immunoSEQ multiplex PCR. The sample gives millions of clones, approximately 94% of which show up once; more than 0.95% is in the top ten. The sequencing input was naive CD8+ T cells sorted from blood. All receptors derive from a man younger than 35 in good health.

The rearrangement joins TRBV27 to TRBJ2-2; either TRBD1 or TRBD2 may fit D (5 bases each). Trimming took off 6 bases at V and 3 bases at J, with 17 bases between the two ends. In germline, CDR1 is MNHEY, CDR2 SMNVEV (reference sequence). The CDR3 runs 16 residues. CDR3 region: CASSPGTPWDTGELFF. For the CDR3, the DNA is TGTGCCAGCAGCCCCGGGACCCCGTGGGACACCGGGGAGCTGTTTTTT.

This chain uses TRBV13 with TRBJ2-1, with 9 positions matching TRBD1. Trimming removed 0 bases from V and 3 bases from J; junction bases left unmatched: 3. This CDR3 is built from 16 residues. Germline CDR1 PRHDT, CDR2 FYEKMQ (reference sequence). CDR3 loop: CASSLGQGQGYNEQFF. DNA for the CDR3: TGTGCCAGCAGCTTAGGACAGGGACAGGGCTACAATGAGCAGTTCTTC.

The rearrangement links TRBV9 to TRBJ2-5, with 8 bases matching TRBD2. The CDR3 has 15 amino acids. The V gene's germline CDR1 is SGDLS and CDR2 YYNGEE. The ends lost 0 bases at V and 5 bases at J; junction bases unmatched: 6. The CDR3, as DNA: TGTGCCAGCAGCGTAGGGGGCGGGAGGCGCGAGACCCAGTACTTC. It yields the protein CASSVGGGRRETQYF.

On this clone itself: Additional DNA sequences in this sample encode the identical CDR3. The chain carries TRBV6-6 and TRBJ2-5, with D unresolved. V was clipped by 0 bases and J by 5 bases, with 4 bases between them. The germline V gene encodes CDR1 MNHNY and CDR2 SVGAGI (reference sequence). The CDR3 has 12 amino acids. CDR3 sequence: CASSYSSETQYF. In DNA, the CDR3 is TGTGCCAGCAGTTACTCCAGTGAGACCCAGTACTTC.

The chain combines TRBV7-3 with TRBJ2-1; D unclear. CDR1 is SGHTA and CDR2 is FQGTGA in the germline V gene. Trimming shortened V by 5 bases and J by 10 bases, and 15 bases separated the two germline ends. The CDR3 length is 13 residues. CDR3 sequence: CASSNGVGWEQFF. DNA of the CDR3: TGTGCCAGCAGCAACGGTGTGGGTTGGGAGCAGTTCTTC.

The V gene is TRBV2, the J gene TRBJ2-7; D is unresolved. The V end was cut by 7 bases, the J end by 3 bases, with 4 bases between. From germline, CDR1 is SNHLY and CDR2 FYNNEI. CDR3 length: 10 amino acids. CDR3 coding DNA: TGTGCCAGCAAATTCTACGAGCAGTACTTC. This codes for CASKFYEQYF.

The chain recombines TRBV15 with TRBJ2-6, with unresolved D. Germline V CDR1 and CDR2: LNHNV, YYDKDF (reference sequence). This CDR3 has 15 amino acids. V was pared by 6 bases and J by 4 bases, with 13 bases between. The CDR3 here is CATSRGVVGANVLTF. CDR3 nucleotides: TGTGCCACCAGTCGTGGGGTTGTAGGGGCCAACGTCCTGACTTTC.

V gene TRBV27 combines with J gene TRBJ1-1; TRBD1 might be the D (5 bases). The V gene's germline CDR1 is MNHEY and CDR2 SMNVEV (reference sequence). Trimming removed 0 bases at V and 3 bases at J, with 14 bases between. The CDR3 runs 16 residues. CDR3 amino acids: CASSLSLGREDTEAFF. CDR3 coding DNA: TGTGCCAGCAGTTTATCGTTAGGCAGGGAAGACACTGAAGCTTTCTTT.

The V gene is TRBV11-2, the J gene TRBJ1-2; D unclear. Germline CDR1 SGHAT, CDR2 FQNNGV. The ends were cut back, 0 bases at V and 4 bases at J, with 12 bases in the middle. This CDR3 region has 15 residues. DNA of the CDR3: TGTGCCAGCAGCTTAGAACGTACGGCCTTCTATGGCTACACCTTC. Its translation is CASSLERTAFYGYTF. The full variable domain, with the rest looked up from reference TRBV11-2 and TRBJ1-2, is EAGVAQSPRYKIIEKRQSVAFWCNPISGHATLYWYQQILGQGPKLLIQFQNNGVVDDSQLPKDRFSAERLKGVDSTLKIQPAKLEDSAVYLCASSLERTAFYGYTFGSGTRLTVV.

This clone was observed a single time. The V gene is TRBV6-6, the J gene TRBJ1-2; tentatively, D is TRBD1 (5 bases). Trimming took off 7 bases at V and 7 bases at J, with 22 bases between the two ends. The germline V gene encodes CDR1 MNHNY and CDR2 SVGAGI (reference sequence). The length of the CDR3 is 15 residues. The CDR3 DNA sequence: TGTGCCAGCATCTACTTAGGGCCCCCGGGGGGTGGCTACACCTTC. This translates into CASIYLGPPGGGYTF.

V and J are TRBV4-3 and TRBJ2-5; no firm D call. Trimming took 0 bases from V and 5 from J, leaving 7 bases between them. The CDR3 consists of 13 residues. CDR1 and CDR2 (germline): LGHNA, YSLEER. CDR3 amino acids: CASSQELGETQYF. The DNA for the CDR3 is TGCGCCAGCAGCCAAGAGTTGGGGGAGACCCAGTACTTC.

The chain couples TRBV6-5 to TRBJ1-1; the D gene is possibly TRBD1 (6 bases). Trimming removed 0 bases at V and 7 bases at J, with 15 bases between. CDR3 length: 15 residues. CDR1 MNHEY and CDR2 SVGAGI come from the germline V gene. Here the CDR3 reads CASSYSGGGQGEAFF. The CDR3 DNA sequence: TGTGCCAGCAGTTACTCCGGGGGGGGGCAGGGTGAAGCTTTCTTT.